This passage covers 26 T cell receptor beta chains from one sample sequenced in a study of blood T cell repertoires in COVID-19. Only in-frame clones appear in the TCRdb table, and some are missing; sequencing was by immunoSEQ multiplex PCR. The repertoire holds 45,000 to 60,000 clones, with around 86% as singletons. The material sequenced was peripheral blood. Receptors were obtained from a human donor with active COVID-19. The donor label of this sample is uncertain.

The chain couples TRBV11-3 to TRBJ2-7, with D unclear. Trimming took off 5 bases at V and 5 bases at J, with 13 bases between the two ends. Germline V gene sequence: CDR1 SGHNT, CDR2 YENEEA. The CDR3 extends over 13 amino acids. The CDR3 sequence is CASSSAEWDEQYF. The CDR3 bases are TGTGCCAGCAGCAGCGCAGAGTGGGACGAGCAGTACTTC. The full variable domain, its missing parts supplied by reference TRBV11-3 and TRBJ2-7, is EAGVVQSPRYKIIEKKQPVAFWCNPISGHNTLYWYLQNLGQGPELLIRYENEEAVDDSQLPKDRFSAERLKGVDSTLKIQPAELGDSAVYLCASSSAEWDEQYFGPGTRLTVT.

The V and J genes are TRBV5-6 and TRBJ2-1; 9 nucleotides agree with TRBD1. This CDR3 spans 14 amino acids. Germline CDR1 is SGHDT and CDR2 is YYEEEE. V was pared by 7 bases and J by 8 bases, with 10 bases of the junction left unmatched. CDR3 residues: CASDRQGVLDEQFF. For the CDR3, the DNA is TGTGCCAGCGACCGACAGGGGGTTCTTGATGAGCAGTTCTTC.

This clone appeared a few times. The chain is built from TRBV27 and TRBJ2-3, with a weak D call TRBD2 (5 bases). Germline CDR1 and CDR2: MNHEY and SMNVEV (reference sequence). Trimming pared 1 base from V and 4 bases from J, leaving 9 bases between. This CDR3 comprises 14 residues. The CDR3 here is CASSLWERADTQYF. CDR3 sequence (DNA): TGTGCCAGCAGTTTATGGGAGCGCGCAGATACGCAGTATTTT.

The J gene is TRBJ2-3, the V gene TRBV19, with 12 positions matching TRBD2. The CDR3 loop spans 18 amino acids. The ends lost 6 bases at V and 0 bases at J; junction bases unmatched: 10. The germline CDR1 and CDR2 sequences are LNHDA and SQIVND (reference sequence). The CDR3 spells CASRTRTSGIGSTDTQYF. CDR3 in DNA: TGTGCCAGTAGGACTAGGACTAGCGGGATTGGTAGCACAGATACGCAGTATTTT.

The gene calls are TRBV5-1 and TRBJ2-1; TRBD2 matches 15 bases. Germline V gene lookup returns CDR1 SGHRS and CDR2 YFSETQ. The junction had 8 bases not matched to a gene; V was cut back by 4 bases and J by 0 bases. The CDR3 is 19 amino acids. The CDR3 reads CASSPPGLAGGNSYNEQFF. The CDR3 DNA is TGCGCCAGCAGCCCGCCGGGACTAGCGGGGGGTAACTCCTACAATGAGCAGTTCTTC.

The chain links TRBV11-3 to TRBJ2-1; 8 bases agree with TRBD1. The V segment lost 2 bases and the J segment 8 bases; nucleotides outside the gene matches: 11. The CDR3 is 16 residues long. CDR1 SGHNT and CDR2 YENEEA come from the germline V gene. In DNA, the CDR3 is TGTGCCAGCAGCTTAAATTCCGGGACAGGCAATCATGAGCAGTTCTTC. Its translation is CASSLNSGTGNHEQFF.

The chain couples TRBV5-4 to TRBJ1-1; 7 bases are shared with TRBD1. V was pared by 4 bases and J by 0 bases, with 9 bases of the junction left unmatched. Germline V gene data show CDR1 as SGHNT and CDR2 as YYREEE (reference sequence). The CDR3 runs to 16 residues. The CDR3 sequence: CASSPRGGQLNTEAFF. The CDR3 DNA follows: TGTGCCAGCAGCCCTCGGGGGGGACAGCTGAACACTGAAGCTTTCTTT.

CDR3 sequence: CASSIVGGHQPQHF. Written as DNA, the CDR3 is TGTGCCAGTAGTATCGTCGGGGGGCATCAGCCCCAGCATTTT. The gene calls are TRBV19 and TRBJ1-5; weak D call: TRBD1 (6 bases). There are 14 residues in the CDR3. Trimming cost V 3 bases and J 5 bases, with 11 bases left between them. The germline V gene encodes CDR1 LNHDA and CDR2 SQIVND (reference sequence).

The rearrangement uses TRBV10-3 and TRBJ2-5; 15 nucleotides line up with TRBD2. V was clipped by 2 bases and J by 2 bases; unmatched bases: 9. The CDR3 totals 19 residues. Germline CDR1 reads ENHRY; CDR2 reads SYGVKD. This CDR3 reads CAISEPGTSGRPGQETQYF. For the CDR3, the DNA is TGTGCCATCAGTGAGCCGGGGACTAGCGGGAGGCCGGGTCAAGAGACCCAGTACTTC.

This clone was observed a handful of times. The chain links TRBV3-1 (or the pseudogene TRBV3-2) to TRBJ1-6; no definite D call. From germline, CDR1 is LGHDT and CDR2 YNNKEL (reference sequence). The CDR3 totals 13 residues. The germline V and J ends were trimmed by 4 bases and 8 bases, with 9 bases remaining between them. The DNA of the CDR3 is TGTGCCAGCAGCCTTTCAGTGGATTCACCCCTCCACTTT. Protein sequence: CASSLSVDSPLHF.

The V and J genes are TRBV5-4 and TRBJ2-1; the match to TRBD2 covers 9 bases. Germline V gene lookup returns CDR1 SGHNT and CDR2 YYREEE (reference sequence). V lost 5 bases and J lost 6; bases outside the gene matches: 6. This CDR3 has 14 amino acids. CDR3 DNA: TGTGCCAGCAGTGGCGGGAGGGCCGGCAATGAGCAGTTCTTC. This encodes CASSGGRAGNEQFF.

The chain combines TRBV4-1 with TRBJ2-1, with D possibly matching TRBD1 (6 bases). The germline V and J ends were trimmed by 1 base and 7 bases, with 8 bases remaining between them. The CDR3 is 13 amino acids. Per the germline V gene, CDR1 is MGHRA and CDR2 is YSYEKL. Here the CDR3 reads CASSQVQGNEQFF. As DNA, the CDR3 is TGCGCCAGCAGCCAAGTACAGGGTAATGAGCAGTTCTTC.

This chain connects TRBV29-1 to TRBJ2-5; 9 positions match TRBD1. Germline-derived CDR1 and CDR2 are SQVTM and ANQGSEA. V lost 6 bases to trimming and J lost 3 bases; unmatched junction nucleotides: 2. The CDR3 runs to 12 residues. This CDR3 is CSVTGGKETQYF. As DNA, the CDR3 is TGCAGCGTGACAGGGGGTAAAGAGACCCAGTACTTC. Filled out from reference TRBV29-1 and TRBJ2-5, the complete variable domain reads SAVISQKPSRDICQRGTSLTIQCQVDSQVTMMFWYRQQPGQSLTLIATANQGSEATYESGFVIDKFPISRPNLTFSTLTVSNMSPEDSSIYLCSVTGGKETQYFGPGTRLLVL.

The chain joins TRBV11-3 to TRBJ2-5, with 12 bases matching TRBD2. Germline CDR1 reads SGHNT; CDR2 reads YENEEA. CDR3 size: 16 residues. Trimming cost V 5 bases and J 2 bases; bases outside gene matches: 6. The CDR3 nucleotides are TGTGCCAGCAGCCCCCGACTAGCGGGGGAGCAAGAGACCCAGTACTTC. Protein product: CASSPRLAGEQETQYF.

This clone was seen a handful of times. The chain recombines TRBV5-4 with TRBJ2-3; 8 nucleotides agree with TRBD2. Germline V lookup: CDR1 SGHNT, CDR2 YYREEE (reference sequence). Losses at the gene ends were 1 base for V and 4 bases for J; bases not matched to a gene: 2. The CDR3 contains 14 residues. In nucleotides, the CDR3 is TGTGCCAGCAGCTTGTACGGGGGGGCAGATACGCAGTATTTT. Protein: CASSLYGGADTQYF.

The chain employs TRBV14 and TRBJ2-3; 7 bases fit TRBD1. V lost 4 bases, J lost 1 base, and 5 bases stayed unmatched. The length of the CDR3 is 15 residues. The germline V gene has CDR1 SGHDN and CDR2 FVKESK. The CDR3 region is CASSPRTGRTDTQYF. CDR3 in DNA: TGTGCCAGCAGCCCGAGGACAGGTCGCACAGATACGCAGTATTTT.

The V and J genes are TRBV5-6 and TRBJ1-1; D not resolved. The V gene's germline CDR1 is SGHDT and CDR2 YYEEEE. The CDR3 runs 14 residues. Trimming shortened V by 0 bases and J by 1 base, and 7 bases separated the two germline ends. The CDR3 DNA reads as TGTGCCAGCAGCTTGGGACTCCAGAACACTGAAGCTTTCTTT. Its translation is CASSLGLQNTEAFF.

The chain employs TRBV25-1 and TRBJ1-6; 12 bases line up with TRBD1. CDR3 length: 16 amino acids. The ends lost 5 bases at V and 9 bases at J; junction bases unmatched: 8. CDR1 MGHDK and CDR2 SYGVNS come from the germline V gene. The CDR3 coding sequence is TGTGCCAGCAGTAAATCCGGGACAGGGGGCATTTCACCCCTCCACTTT. Translated: CASSKSGTGGISPLHF. The variable domain in full, completed from reference TRBV25-1 and TRBJ1-6, reads EADIYQTPRYLVIGTGKKITLECSQTMGHDKMYWYQQDPGMELHLIHYSYGVNSTEKGDLSSESTVSRIRTEHFPLTLESARPSHTSQYLCASSKSGTGGISPLHFGNGTRLTVT.

J is TRBJ1-5 and V is TRBV7-2; TRBD1 might be the D (6 bases). This CDR3 has 14 amino acids. Germline-derived CDR1 and CDR2 are SGHTA and FQGNSA. V was clipped by 6 bases and J by 2 bases, with 11 bases between them. The CDR3 sequence: CASRAGVGNQPQHF. In DNA form, the CDR3 reads TGTGCCAGCAGGGCAGGGGTGGGCAATCAGCCCCAGCATTTT. Full variable domain (rest looked up from reference TRBV7-2 and TRBJ1-5): GAGVSQSPSNKVTEKGKDVELRCDPISGHTALYWYRQSLGQGLEFLIYFQGNSAPDKSGLPSDRFSAERTGGSVSTLTIQRTQQEDSAVYLCASRAGVGNQPQHFGDGTRLSIL.

The chain links TRBV5-5 to TRBJ1-4; possibly TRBD1 for D (5 bases). Trimming removed 3 bases from V and 0 bases from J, with 6 bases in between. The CDR3 has 14 amino acids. From germline, CDR1 is SGHKS and CDR2 YYEKEE (reference sequence). The CDR3 DNA is TGTGCCAGCAGCTCGGGGGCAACTAATGAAAAACTGTTTTTT. It yields the protein CASSSGATNEKLFF.

The chain is built from TRBV11-2 and TRBJ2-7; the D gene is possibly TRBD2 (6 bases). The germline V gene encodes CDR1 SGHAT and CDR2 FQNNGV. V was trimmed by 5 bases and J by 10 bases, leaving 21 bases between them. This CDR3 is 14 amino acids long. The CDR3: CASSPRGRGTQQYF. The CDR3 coding sequence is TGTGCCAGCAGCCCGCGGGGTCGGGGGACTCAACAGTACTTC.

The chain uses TRBV24-1 and TRBJ1-2; D is undetermined. Trimming removed 2 bases from V and 8 bases from J, with 17 bases in between. CDR1 and CDR2 from the germline V gene are KGHDR and SFDVKD. The CDR3 has 15 residues. The CDR3 spells CATSDSGERRGGYTF. The CDR3 DNA reads TGTGCCACCAGTGATTCCGGGGAGCGACGAGGCGGCTACACCTTC.

This clone was seen a single time. The chain couples TRBV5-8 to TRBJ1-5; maybe TRBD1 (6 bases). V lost 4 bases to trimming and J lost 9 bases, with 20 bases between them. Germline CDR1 and CDR2: SGHTS and YDEGEE. The CDR3 consists of 15 residues. The CDR3 spells CASSPRGAQERPQHF. DNA for the CDR3: TGTGCCAGCAGCCCGCGGGGGGCTCAGGAGAGGCCCCAGCATTTT.

V usage is TRBV4-1 and J usage is TRBJ2-5; a weak D match, TRBD1 (7 bases). Germline CDR1 MGHRA, CDR2 YSYEKL. V lost 1 base, J lost 6 bases, and 15 bases lay in between. The CDR3 runs to 15 residues. DNA for the CDR3: TGCGCCAGCAGCCAAGCAGGGGGAGGACAAAAGACCCAGTACTTC. Protein: CASSQAGGGQKTQYF.

The genes are TRBV13 and TRBJ2-7, with 9 bases identical to TRBD2. CDR3 length equals 16 residues. Germline values: CDR1 PRHDT, CDR2 FYEKMQ (reference sequence). The V gene end was trimmed by 0 bases and the J gene end by 0 bases; junction bases not matched to a gene: 3. The CDR3 here is CASSLGLAGSSYEQYF. The CDR3 DNA reads as TGTGCCAGCAGCTTAGGACTAGCGGGCAGCTCCTACGAGCAGTACTTC.

J is TRBJ1-1 and V is TRBV7-3; 8 bases are shared with TRBD1. V lost 5 bases and J lost 5; bases outside the gene matches: 7. Germline V lookup: CDR1 SGHTA, CDR2 FQGTGA. The CDR3 consists of 14 residues. Written as DNA, the CDR3 is TGTGCCAGCAGCCTCGGACAGGGTAATACTGAAGCTTTCTTT. Its protein is CASSLGQGNTEAFF.